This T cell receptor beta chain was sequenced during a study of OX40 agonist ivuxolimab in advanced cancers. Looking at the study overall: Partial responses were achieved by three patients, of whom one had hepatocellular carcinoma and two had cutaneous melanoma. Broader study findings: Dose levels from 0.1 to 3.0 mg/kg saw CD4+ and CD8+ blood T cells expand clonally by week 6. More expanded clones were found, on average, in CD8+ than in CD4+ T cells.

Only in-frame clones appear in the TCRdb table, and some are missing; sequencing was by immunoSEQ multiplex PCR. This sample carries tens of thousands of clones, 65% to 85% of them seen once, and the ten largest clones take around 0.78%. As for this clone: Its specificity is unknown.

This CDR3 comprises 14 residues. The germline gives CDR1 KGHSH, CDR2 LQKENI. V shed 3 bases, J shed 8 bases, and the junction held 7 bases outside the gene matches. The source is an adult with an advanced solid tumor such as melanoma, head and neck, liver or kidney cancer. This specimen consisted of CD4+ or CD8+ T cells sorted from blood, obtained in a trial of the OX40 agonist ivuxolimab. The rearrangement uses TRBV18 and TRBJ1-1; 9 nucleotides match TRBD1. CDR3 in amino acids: CASSPGQGHREAFF. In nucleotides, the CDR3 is TGTGCCAGCTCACCGGGACAGGGACACCGAGAAGCTTTCTTT.